Each of the 7 T cell receptor beta chains below was sequenced from the same sample in a study of T cells in Graves' hyperthyroidism and ophthalmopathy. Amplification of TCR beta CDR3 regions was performed using RNA transcripts as template. First-round RT-PCR with HTBI primers amplified the TCR CDR3 region. Each CDR3 protein is one row after TCRdb ran MiXCR on the multiplex PCR reads. The data hold about 840,000 distinct CDR3 sequences, with 38% observed a single time. Material for sequencing was blood. The source is a man between 18 and 35 years old with Graves' hyperthyroidism.

This clonotype has more than one count but fewer than ten. The rearrangement uses TRBV7-8 and TRBJ2-5; D is unresolved. The V gene's germline CDR1 is SGHVS and CDR2 FQNEAQ. The CDR3 runs to 14 residues. Trimming cost V 5 bases and J 4 bases, with 14 bases left between them. The CDR3 loop reads CASSPGYTVETQYF. The CDR3 nucleotides are TGTGCCAGCAGCCCAGGTTATACCGTAGAGACCCAGTACTTC.

In its sample, this clonotype was seen many times. The V gene is TRBV10-3, the J gene TRBJ1-2, with 9 bases aligning to TRBD1. The CDR3 is made up of 14 amino acids. V lost 2 bases and J lost 2; bases outside the gene matches: 0. CDR1 and CDR2 (germline): ENHRY, SYGVKD. CDR3 bases: TGTGCCATCAGTGAGGGACAGGGGAACTATGGCTACACCTTC. Its protein product is CAISEGQGNYGYTF.

This clonotype was seen only a few times. The V call is TRBV5-1, the J call TRBJ2-2; D unresolved. This CDR3 contains 17 residues. Germline CDR1 is SGHRS and CDR2 is YFSETQ. Trimming took off 2 bases at V and 3 bases at J, with 17 bases between the two ends. The DNA for the CDR3 is TGCGCCAGCAGCTTTGGCGGTTGGGCGCGCGACACCGGGGAGCTGTTTTTT. This gives the protein CASSFGGWARDTGELFF.

This chain links TRBV28 with TRBJ2-5; D is ambiguous. The CDR3 runs 10 residues. CDR1 MDHEN and CDR2 SYDVKM come from the germline V gene. The ends were cut back, 8 bases at V and 7 bases at J, with 8 bases in the middle. In DNA form, the CDR3 reads TGTGCCAGCGCAGACGGGACCCAGTACTTC. It codes for CASADGTQYF.

This clonotype was picked up a small number of times. V gene TRBV12-3 or TRBV12-4 combines with J gene TRBJ2-5, with a tentative D call TRBD1 (6 bases). V lost 2 bases and J lost 2, with 18 bases in between. The CDR3 is made up of 17 amino acids. The CDR3 bases are TGTGCCAGCAGTTTATCGAGGGCAGGGGTCGGGCAAGAGACCCAGTACTTC. Translation gives CASSLSRAGVGQETQYF.

V gene TRBV5-1 combines with J gene TRBJ2-5; TRBD2 matches 11 bases. Germline V gives CDR1 SGHRS, CDR2 YFSETQ. J gave up 5 bases and V 2 bases, and 8 bases lay outside the gene matches. The length of the CDR3 is 16 residues. The CDR3 nucleotides are TGCGCCAGCAGCTTACTAGCGGGAGAAACCGGCGAGACCCAGTACTTC. Translation gives CASSLLAGETGETQYF.

The chain combines TRBV25-1 with TRBJ1-1, with 7 bases fitting TRBD1. CDR3 length: 13 amino acids. Trimming cost V 6 bases and J 5 bases; bases outside gene matches: 6. Germline CDR1 MGHDK, CDR2 SYGVNS. The CDR3 DNA reads as TGTGCCAGCAGACGGACAGGTAGAACTGAAGCTTTCTTT. It codes for CASRRTGRTEAFF.